The TCR beta chain described here comes from a study of T cell clonotyping in hematopoietic cell transplantation. In the study overall: Cytoreduction preceded collection of pretransplant recipient samples. Study-wide results and caveats: Pathologically expanded recipient clonotypes increased progressively from day 30 to day 180 as diversity fell. Few recipient clonotypes overlapped donors; over 95% were de novo at given depth. CD4 and CD8 repertoire contributions could not be separated without sorting.

In the case of this clone: Antigen: not known.

Documented time point: recipient sample about 28 days before transplant, after cytoreduction. The repertoire was sequenced with immunoSEQ multiplex PCR; TCRdb's copy has only in-frame clones and lacks some. The data contain 30,000 to 40,000 clones, approximately 95% of them singletons. Sequenced material: peripheral blood mononuclear cells, taken before stem cell transplant. The TCR comes from a man in his forties with chronic myeloid leukemia. Some clones in this sample may be carry-over from other donors' samples.

The CDR3 protein is CASSLYPGGRLMNTEAFF. DNA of the CDR3: TGTGCCAGCAGCTTGTATCCGGGGGGCCGATTAATGAACACTGAAGCTTTCTTT. J is TRBJ1-1 and V is TRBV5-6; D is perhaps TRBD1 (6 bases). The V gene's germline CDR1 is SGHDT and CDR2 YYEEEE. V lost 1 base and J lost 0, with 19 bases in between. This CDR3 is 18 amino acids long. The full variable domain, in which reference TRBV5-6 and TRBJ1-1 provide the parts outside the CDR3, is DAGVTQSPTHLIKTRGQQVTLRCSPKSGHDTVSWYQQALGQGPQFIFQYYEEEERQRGNFPDRFSGHQFPNYSSELNVNALLLGDSALYLCASSLYPGGRLMNTEAFFGQGTRLTVV.